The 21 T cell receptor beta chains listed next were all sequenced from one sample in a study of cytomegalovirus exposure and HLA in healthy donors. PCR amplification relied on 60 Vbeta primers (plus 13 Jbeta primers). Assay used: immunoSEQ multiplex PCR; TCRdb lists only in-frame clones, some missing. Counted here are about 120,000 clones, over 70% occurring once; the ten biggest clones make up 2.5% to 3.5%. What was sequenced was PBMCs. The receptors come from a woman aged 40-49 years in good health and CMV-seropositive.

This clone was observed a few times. CDR3 residues: CASSSPWTSGGTDTQYF. The CDR3 region has the DNA TGTGCCAGCAGCTCTCCCTGGACTAGCGGGGGCACAGATACGCAGTATTTT. The chain carries TRBV5-6 and TRBJ2-3; 12 bases fit TRBD2. The CDR3 is 17 residues long. The V and J ends lost 3 bases and 1 base, in that order; junction bases with no gene match: 6. Per germline, CDR1 SGHDT and CDR2 YYEEEE.

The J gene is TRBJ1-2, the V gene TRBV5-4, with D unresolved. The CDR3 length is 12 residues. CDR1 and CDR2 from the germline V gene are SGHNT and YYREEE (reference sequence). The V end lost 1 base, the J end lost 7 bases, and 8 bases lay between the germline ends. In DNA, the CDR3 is TGTGCCAGCAGCTTGTTCGTCAGTGGCTACACCTTC. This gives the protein CASSLFVSGYTF. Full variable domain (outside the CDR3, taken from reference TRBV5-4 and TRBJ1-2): ETGVTQSPTHLIKTRGQQVTLRCSSQSGHNTVSWYQQALGQGPQFIFQYYREEENGRGNFPPRFSGLQFPNYSSELNVNALELDDSALYLCASSLFVSGYTFGSGTRLTVV.

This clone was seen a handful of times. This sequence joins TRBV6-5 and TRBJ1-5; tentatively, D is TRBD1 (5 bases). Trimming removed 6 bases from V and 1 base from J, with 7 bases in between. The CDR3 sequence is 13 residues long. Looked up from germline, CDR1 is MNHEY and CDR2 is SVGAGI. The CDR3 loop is CASRGQSNQPQHF. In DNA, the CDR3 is TGTGCCAGCAGGGGGCAGAGCAATCAGCCCCAGCATTTT.

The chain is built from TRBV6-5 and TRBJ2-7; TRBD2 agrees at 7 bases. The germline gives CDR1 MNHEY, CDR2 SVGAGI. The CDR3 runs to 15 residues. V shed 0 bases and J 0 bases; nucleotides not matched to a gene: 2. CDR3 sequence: CASSYSERGSYEQYF. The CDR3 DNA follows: TGTGCCAGCAGTTACTCAGAGCGGGGCTCCTACGAGCAGTACTTC.

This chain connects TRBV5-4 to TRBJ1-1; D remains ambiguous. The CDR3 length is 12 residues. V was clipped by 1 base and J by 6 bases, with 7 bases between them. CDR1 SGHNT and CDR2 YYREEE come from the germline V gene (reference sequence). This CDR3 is CASSLRGAEAFF. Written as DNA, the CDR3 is TGTGCCAGCAGCTTGCGGGGAGCTGAAGCTTTCTTT.

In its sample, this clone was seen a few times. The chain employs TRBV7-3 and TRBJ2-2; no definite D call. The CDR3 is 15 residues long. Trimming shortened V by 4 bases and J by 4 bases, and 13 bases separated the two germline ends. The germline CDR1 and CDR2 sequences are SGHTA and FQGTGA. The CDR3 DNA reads TGTGCCAGCAGCTCTACCACTCCGGGCACCGGGGAGCTGTTTTTT. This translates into CASSSTTPGTGELFF.

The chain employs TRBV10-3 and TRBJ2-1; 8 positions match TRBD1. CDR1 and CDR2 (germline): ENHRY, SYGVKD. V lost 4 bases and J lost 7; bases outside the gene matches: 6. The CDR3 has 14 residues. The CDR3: CAISAWQGANEQFF. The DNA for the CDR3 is TGTGCCATCAGTGCTTGGCAGGGGGCTAATGAGCAGTTCTTC.

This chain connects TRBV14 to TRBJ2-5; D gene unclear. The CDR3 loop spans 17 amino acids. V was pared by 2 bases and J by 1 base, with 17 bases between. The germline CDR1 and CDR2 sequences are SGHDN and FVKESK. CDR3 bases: TGTGCCAGCAGCCAACCCTTATCACGTGGGCCCCAAGAGACCCAGTACTTC. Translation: CASSQPLSRGPQETQYF. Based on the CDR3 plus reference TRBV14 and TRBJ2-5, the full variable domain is EAGVTQFPSHSVIEKGQTVTLRCDPISGHDNLYWYRRVMGKEIKFLLHFVKESKQDESGMPNNRFLAERTGGTYSTLKVQPAELEDSGVYFCASSQPLSRGPQETQYFGPGTRLLVL.

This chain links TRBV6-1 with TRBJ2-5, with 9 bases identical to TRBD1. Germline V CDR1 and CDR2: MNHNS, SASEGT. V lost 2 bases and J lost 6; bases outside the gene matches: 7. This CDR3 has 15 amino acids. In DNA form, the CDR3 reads TGTGCCAGCAGTGAACAACAGGGGGCCAGGAAGACCCAGTACTTC. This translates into CASSEQQGARKTQYF.

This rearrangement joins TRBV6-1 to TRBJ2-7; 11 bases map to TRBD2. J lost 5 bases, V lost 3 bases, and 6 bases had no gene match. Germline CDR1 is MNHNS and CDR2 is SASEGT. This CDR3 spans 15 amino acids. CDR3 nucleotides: TGTGCCAGCAGTGATTTAGCGGGAGGGCCTCACGAGCAGTACTTC. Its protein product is CASSDLAGGPHEQYF.

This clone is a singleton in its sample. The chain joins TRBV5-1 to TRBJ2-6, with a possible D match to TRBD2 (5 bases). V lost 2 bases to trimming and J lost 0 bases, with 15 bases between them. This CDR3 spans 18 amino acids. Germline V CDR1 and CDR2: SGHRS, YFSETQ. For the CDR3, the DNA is TGCGCCAGCAGCTTTACGGGGTACGAGCCCTCTGGGGCCAACGTCCTGACTTTC. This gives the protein CASSFTGYEPSGANVLTF.

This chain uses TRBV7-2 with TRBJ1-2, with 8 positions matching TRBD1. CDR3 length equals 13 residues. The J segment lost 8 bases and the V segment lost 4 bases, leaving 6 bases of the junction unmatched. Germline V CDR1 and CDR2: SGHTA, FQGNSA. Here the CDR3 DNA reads TGTGCCAGCAGCTCGGGACAGGATAAAGGCTACACCTTC. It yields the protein CASSSGQDKGYTF.

The CDR3 loop is CASSIMTGGVYEQYF. CDR3 sequence (DNA): TGTGCCAGTAGTATAATGACAGGGGGTGTCTACGAGCAGTACTTC. V and J are TRBV19 and TRBJ2-7, with 9 positions matching TRBD1. CDR3 length equals 15 residues. Trimming took 2 bases from V and 3 from J; bases not matched to a gene: 5. CDR1 LNHDA and CDR2 SQIVND come from the germline V gene (reference sequence).

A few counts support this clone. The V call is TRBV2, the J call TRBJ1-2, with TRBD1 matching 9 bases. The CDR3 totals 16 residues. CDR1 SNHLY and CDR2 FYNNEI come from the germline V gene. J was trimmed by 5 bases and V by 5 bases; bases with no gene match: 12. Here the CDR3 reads CASSTSGTGFGYGYTF. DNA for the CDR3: TGTGCCAGCAGTACCTCCGGGACAGGGTTCGGATATGGCTACACCTTC.

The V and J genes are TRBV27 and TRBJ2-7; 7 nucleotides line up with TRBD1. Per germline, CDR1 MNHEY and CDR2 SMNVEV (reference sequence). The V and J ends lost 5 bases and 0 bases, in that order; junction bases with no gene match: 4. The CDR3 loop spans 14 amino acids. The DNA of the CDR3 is TGTGCCAGCAGTCAGACAGGGTTCTCCTACGAGCAGTACTTC. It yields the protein CASSQTGFSYEQYF.

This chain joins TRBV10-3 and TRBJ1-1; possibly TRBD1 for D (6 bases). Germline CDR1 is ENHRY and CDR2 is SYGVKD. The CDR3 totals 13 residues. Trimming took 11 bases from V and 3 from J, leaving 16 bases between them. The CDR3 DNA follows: TGTGCCGGCTCAGGGGATTGGGACACTGAAGCTTTCTTT. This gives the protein CAGSGDWDTEAFF.

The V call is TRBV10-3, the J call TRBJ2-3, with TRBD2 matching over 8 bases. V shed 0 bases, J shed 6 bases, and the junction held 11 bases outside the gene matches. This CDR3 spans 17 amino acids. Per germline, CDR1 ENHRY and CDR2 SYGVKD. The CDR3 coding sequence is TGTGCCATCAGTGAGTCGAGCGCGGGAGGTGGGTGGGATACGCAGTATTTT. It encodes CAISESSAGGGWDTQYF.

The CDR3 loop is CASSYDNNYGYTF. The CDR3 DNA reads as TGTGCCAGCAGTTACGACAACAACTATGGCTACACCTTC. The chain combines TRBV6-5 with TRBJ1-2; no definite D call. Germline values: CDR1 MNHEY, CDR2 SVGAGI. This CDR3 is 13 amino acids long. Trimming removed 2 bases at V and 2 bases at J, with 6 bases between.

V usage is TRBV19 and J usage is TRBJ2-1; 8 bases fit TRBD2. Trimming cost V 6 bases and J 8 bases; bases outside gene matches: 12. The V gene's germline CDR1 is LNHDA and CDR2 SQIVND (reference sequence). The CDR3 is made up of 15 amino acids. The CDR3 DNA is TGTGCCAGTAGAGGCGGGGGGTTCCCCTTAGATGAGCAGTTCTTC. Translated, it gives CASRGGGFPLDEQFF.

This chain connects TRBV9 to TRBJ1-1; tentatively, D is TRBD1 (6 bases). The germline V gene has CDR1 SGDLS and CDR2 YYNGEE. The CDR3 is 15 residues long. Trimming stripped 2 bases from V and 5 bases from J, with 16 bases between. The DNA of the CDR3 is TGTGCCAGCAGCGTGGCAGACAGGTCTACGACTGAAGCTTTCTTT. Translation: CASSVADRSTTEAFF.

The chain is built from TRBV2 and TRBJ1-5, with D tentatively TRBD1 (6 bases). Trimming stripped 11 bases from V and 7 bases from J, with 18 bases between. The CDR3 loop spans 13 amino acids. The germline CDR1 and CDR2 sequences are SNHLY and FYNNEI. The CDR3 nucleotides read TGTGCCGGAGGCGCAGGGGTAAACCAGCCCCAGCATTTT. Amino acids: CAGGAGVNQPQHF.